Presented here are 27 T cell receptor beta chains from one specimen sequenced in a study of T cell repertoires in cytomegalovirus infection. Using its own MiXCR run on the reads, TCRdb lists one record per CDR3 protein. The table has 740,000 or so distinct CDR3 sequences, 35% to 40% seen once. What was sequenced was PBMCs. The receptors originated from a human donor in good health (CMV status not recorded). Some clones in this sample may be carry-over from other donors' samples.

The chain links TRBV20-1 to TRBJ1-6, with 7 positions matching TRBD1. CDR1 is DFQATT, CDR2 SNEGSKA, per germline (reference sequence). The CDR3 sequence is 16 residues long. The V gene end was trimmed by 6 bases and the J gene end by 0 bases; junction bases not matched to a gene: 8. This chain's CDR3 is CSARGQTSSYNSPLHF. CDR3 DNA sequence: TGCAGTGCCCGGGGACAGACTAGCTCCTATAATTCACCCCTCCACTTT.

As to this clonotype: This sequence may be a read error, since a much larger clone differs from it by one base. The conserved final phenylalanine or tryptophan is absent from the CDR3, which likely points to a read error. The chain couples TRBV11-2 to TRBJ1-2; no reliable D call. Trimming took off 1 base at V and 1 base at J, with 22 bases between the two ends. The CDR3 is 19 residues long. Germline CDR1 SGHAT, CDR2 FQNNGV. The CDR3 DNA reads as TGTGCCAGCAGCTTAGTGCCTCGACCCCTCAGGCGGGATAACTATGGCTACACCCTC. Amino acids: CASSLVPRPLRRDNYGYTL.

The chain has TRBV20-1 and TRBJ2-7; D possibly corresponds to TRBD1 (6 bases). This CDR3 region has 12 residues. The germline V and J ends were trimmed by 6 bases and 6 bases, with 15 bases remaining between them. Per the germline V gene, CDR1 is DFQATT and CDR2 is SNEGSKA (reference sequence). The CDR3 loop is CSADLQGREQYF. The CDR3 DNA follows: TGCAGTGCCGACCTACAGGGCCGCGAGCAGTACTTC.

V usage is TRBV29-1 and J usage is TRBJ2-1; TRBD1 matches 10 bases. CDR1 SQVTM and CDR2 ANQGSEA come from the germline V gene. V was clipped by 4 bases and J by 9 bases; unmatched bases: 12. CDR3 length: 15 amino acids. The CDR3 DNA reads TGCAGCGTTGCCCGGGTTGACAGGGGGCTGGTTGAGCAGTTCTTC. This codes for CSVARVDRGLVEQFF.

This clonotype showed up just once. The chain combines TRBV29-1 with TRBJ1-1, with D unresolved. The CDR3 has 12 amino acids. The V gene lost 4 bases and the J gene lost 4 bases, with 10 bases spanning the gap. The germline V gene has CDR1 SQVTM and CDR2 ANQGSEA. CDR3 sequence (DNA): TGCAGCGTTGTGACTGTAGTCACTGAAGCTTTCTTT. Protein sequence: CSVVTVVTEAFF.

This clonotype was seen at least ten times. The chain is built from TRBV11-2 and TRBJ1-6; no reliable D call. The V end was cut by 1 base, the J end by 13 bases, with 14 bases between. Germline V gene lookup returns CDR1 SGHAT and CDR2 FQNNGV. This CDR3 region has 14 residues. The CDR3 sequence: CASSLGLPADPLHF. Here the CDR3 DNA reads TGTGCCAGCAGCTTAGGTCTCCCGGCAGATCCCCTCCACTTT.

In this sample, this clonotype turned up many times. The gene calls are TRBV7-6 and TRBJ1-1, with D hard to call. Trimming removed 5 bases from V and 5 bases from J, with 9 bases in between. Germline CDR1 and CDR2: SGHVS and FNYEAQ. The CDR3 spans 12 residues. The CDR3 protein is CASSRDWTEAFF. The DNA of the CDR3 is TGTGCCAGCAGCCGAGACTGGACTGAAGCTTTCTTT.

Remarks on this clonotype: The CDR3 does not end in the conserved phenylalanine or tryptophan, so this is likely a read error. CDR3 in amino acids: CASSLSSAGGYGYTL. The CDR3 bases are TGTGCCAGCAGCTTAAGCTCGGCAGGGGGCTATGGCTACACCTTA. This chain connects TRBV11-2 to TRBJ1-2, with 7 bases that match TRBD1. Per germline, CDR1 SGHAT and CDR2 FQNNGV. CDR3 length equals 15 residues. The V segment lost 2 bases and the J segment 4 bases; nucleotides outside the gene matches: 7.

The chain recombines TRBV6-6 with TRBJ2-1; 9 bases are a match to TRBD1. Germline CDR1 is MNHNY and CDR2 is SVGAGI (reference sequence). The V and J ends lost 5 bases and 10 bases, in that order; junction bases with no gene match: 3. There are 12 residues in the CDR3. CDR3 sequence: CASSGQGSEQFF. The CDR3 region has the DNA TGTGCCAGCAGTGGACAGGGGAGCGAGCAGTTCTTC.

This clonotype was counted ten times or more. Written as DNA, the CDR3 is TGTGCCAGCAGCTTTAGGCCGGGACTAGCGGGAACCAGCTCCTACAATGAGCAGTTCTTC. This gives the protein CASSFRPGLAGTSSYNEQFF. This sequence joins TRBV7-2 and TRBJ2-1; TRBD2 agrees at 13 bases. The CDR3 length is 20 residues. V trimming: 3 bases; J trimming: 0 bases; junction bases outside the gene matches: 11. CDR1 is SGHTA, CDR2 FQGNSA, per germline.

This chain uses TRBV19 with TRBJ2-7; D possibly corresponds to TRBD1 (6 bases). The V gene lost 3 bases and the J gene lost 3 bases, with 15 bases spanning the gap. CDR1 is LNHDA and CDR2 is SQIVND in the germline V gene (reference sequence). The CDR3 contains 15 residues. CDR3 sequence (DNA): TGTGCCAGTAGTATGGTGAGGGGGAGAGGCTACGAGCAGTACTTC. It encodes CASSMVRGRGYEQYF.

The chain carries TRBV28 and TRBJ1-2; TRBD1 matches 12 bases. The V segment lost 6 bases and the J segment 2 bases; nucleotides outside the gene matches: 13. This CDR3 has 18 amino acids. The germline CDR1 and CDR2 sequences are MDHEN and SYDVKM. Written as DNA, the CDR3 is TGTGCCAGCAGCGCGCCCCGGGACAGGGGGCGCTGGAACTATGGCTACACCTTC. Its protein product is CASSAPRDRGRWNYGYTF.

The gene calls are TRBV7-9 and TRBJ1-1, with D perhaps matching TRBD1 (6 bases). Germline V gene sequence: CDR1 SEHNR, CDR2 FQNEAQ (reference sequence). This CDR3 is built from 14 residues. V was trimmed by 4 bases and J by 7 bases, leaving 16 bases between them. CDR3 sequence: CASSYQTGKHEAFF. The CDR3 DNA reads TGTGCCAGCAGCTATCAAACAGGGAAACATGAAGCTTTCTTT.

This clonotype has only a few counts. The genes are TRBV7-9 and TRBJ2-6; 11 nucleotides align to TRBD1. Trimming cost V 1 base and J 0 bases; bases outside gene matches: 2. CDR1 and CDR2 (germline): SEHNR, FQNEAQ (reference sequence). The CDR3 covers 18 residues. The CDR3 region is CASSLGGQGVSGANVLTF. The CDR3 region has the DNA TGTGCCAGCAGCTTAGGGGGACAGGGGGTCTCTGGGGCCAACGTCCTGACTTTC.

V gene TRBV5-1 combines with J gene TRBJ1-1; no firm D call. The CDR3 loop spans 16 amino acids. Looked up from germline, CDR1 is SGHRS and CDR2 is YFSETQ. The V gene lost 4 bases and the J gene lost 3 bases, with 19 bases spanning the gap. CDR3 region: CASSPAGRAGDTEAFF. Written as DNA, the CDR3 is TGCGCCAGCAGCCCCGCCGGACGGGCCGGGGACACTGAAGCTTTCTTT.

This clonotype occurred many times. The gene calls are TRBV7-2 and TRBJ2-3; either TRBD1 or TRBD2 may fit D (6 bases each). Trimming left V 0 bases short and J 0 bases short, with 13 bases between. Germline loops: CDR1 SGHTA, CDR2 FQGNSA. The CDR3 extends over 17 amino acids. In nucleotides, the CDR3 is TGTGCCAGCAGCTTAGCGGGGGGCCATAGTAGCACAGATACGCAGTATTTT. As protein: CASSLAGGHSSTDTQYF.

This chain links TRBV7-6 with TRBJ2-2; TRBD2 matches 7 bases. Germline V CDR1 and CDR2: SGHVS, FNYEAQ. CDR3 length: 16 residues. J lost 4 bases, V lost 5 bases, and 10 bases had no gene match. DNA for the CDR3: TGTGCCAGCAGCAGACCGGCGGGAGAATCCACCGGGGAGCTGTTTTTT. Amino acid sequence: CASSRPAGESTGELFF.

A few counts support this clonotype. This chain connects TRBV6-6 to TRBJ2-3; D is uncertain. CDR3 length: 14 residues. V was shortened by 8 bases and J by 0 bases, with 12 bases between the two germline ends. Germline values: CDR1 MNHNY, CDR2 SVGAGI (reference sequence). As DNA, the CDR3 is TGTGCCAGCGCCCCAATAAGTAGCACAGATACGCAGTATTTT. It encodes CASAPISSTDTQYF.

This clonotype was detected a few times. The gene calls are TRBV6-1 and TRBJ1-5; D is unresolved. The germline V gene encodes CDR1 MNHNS and CDR2 SASEGT. The CDR3 is 14 residues long. Trimming stripped 6 bases from V and 4 bases from J, with 13 bases between. This CDR3 is CASSGLLGNQPQHF. The CDR3 DNA follows: TGTGCCAGCAGCGGACTTTTGGGGAATCAGCCCCAGCATTTT.

This clonotype appeared a single time. CDR3 amino acids: CASSGPPAPDEKLFF. The CDR3 DNA reads TGTGCCAGCAGCGGGCCCCCCGCCCCGGATGAAAAACTGTTTTTT. The gene calls are TRBV14 and TRBJ1-4; D unclear. The length of the CDR3 is 15 residues. V shed 5 bases and J shed 6 bases, with 16 bases lying between them. The germline gives CDR1 SGHDN, CDR2 FVKESK.

CDR3 bases: TGTGCCAGTAGCCTATGGGAAAAGAGCTACACCTTC. This translates into CASSLWEKSYTF. V usage is TRBV19 and J usage is TRBJ1-2; D is uncertain. This CDR3 contains 12 residues. Germline CDR1 LNHDA, CDR2 SQIVND (reference sequence). V was trimmed by 6 bases and J by 9 bases, leaving 14 bases between them. Full variable domain (rest looked up from reference TRBV19 and TRBJ1-2): DGGITQSPKYLFRKEGQNVTLSCEQNLNHDAMYWYRQDPGQGLRLIYYSQIVNDFQKGDIAEGYSVSREKKESFPLTVTSAQKNPTAFYLCASSLWEKSYTFGSGTRLTVV.

The CDR3 DNA reads as TGTGCCAGCACCGATAGCCTAGCAAGGATGCAGTACTTC. It encodes CASTDSLARMQYF. The rearrangement links TRBV28 to TRBJ2-7, with D tentatively TRBD2 (5 bases). CDR1 MDHEN and CDR2 SYDVKM come from the germline V gene. The CDR3 is made up of 13 amino acids. V lost 7 bases to trimming and J lost 9 bases, with 19 bases between them.

This clonotype was seen a few times. V gene TRBV5-8 combines with J gene TRBJ2-4; the D gene is possibly TRBD2 (5 bases). The CDR3 is 16 residues long. The germline V gene encodes CDR1 SGHTS and CDR2 YDEGEE. The ends were cut back, 0 bases at V and 3 bases at J, with 13 bases in the middle. The CDR3 region has the DNA TGTGCCAGCAGCTTGGGGGTAGCGAGCGGCAAAAACATTCAGTACTTC. Amino acid sequence: CASSLGVASGKNIQYF.

This clonotype has more than one count but fewer than ten. The genes are TRBV20-1 and TRBJ1-5; D is unresolved. Germline CDR1 and CDR2: DFQATT and SNEGSKA (reference sequence). V lost 6 bases to trimming and J lost 6 bases, with 15 bases between them. The CDR3 sequence is 13 residues long. The CDR3 coding sequence is TGCAGTGCCCCCGACCAAGAGGCTCAGCCCCAGCATTTT. This sequence encodes CSAPDQEAQPQHF.

This clonotype was seen a single time. The conserved final phenylalanine or tryptophan is absent from the CDR3, which likely points to a read error. The chain joins TRBV7-6 to TRBJ2-7; tentatively, D is TRBD1 or TRBD2 (5 bases each). Germline V lookup: CDR1 SGHVS, CDR2 FNYEAQ. The CDR3 runs to 14 residues. Trimming left V 8 bases short and J 6 bases short, with 20 bases between. The CDR3 DNA follows: TGTGCCAGCCGACCCGATGGGGGTCGGCTCGAGCAGTACTTA. This codes for CASRPDGGRLEQYL.

This clonotype was counted ten times or more. The chain joins TRBV6-1 to TRBJ1-2; maybe TRBD1 (5 bases). This CDR3 spans 13 amino acids. V shed 4 bases and J shed 2 bases, with 8 bases lying between them. Germline lookup yields CDR1 MNHNS and CDR2 SASEGT. The CDR3 DNA follows: TGTGCCAGCAGTGTAGGGGCGAACTATGGCTACACCTTC. Protein sequence: CASSVGANYGYTF.

This clonotype came up once. The chain combines TRBV28 with TRBJ1-1; D call uncertain. This CDR3 is built from 16 residues. Trimming shortened V by 2 bases and J by 0 bases, and 13 bases separated the two germline ends. CDR1 is MDHEN and CDR2 is SYDVKM in the germline V gene. CDR3 bases: TGTGCCAGCAGTTTACTGATTGGGCGTATGAACACTGAAGCTTTCTTT. Residues: CASSLLIGRMNTEAFF.